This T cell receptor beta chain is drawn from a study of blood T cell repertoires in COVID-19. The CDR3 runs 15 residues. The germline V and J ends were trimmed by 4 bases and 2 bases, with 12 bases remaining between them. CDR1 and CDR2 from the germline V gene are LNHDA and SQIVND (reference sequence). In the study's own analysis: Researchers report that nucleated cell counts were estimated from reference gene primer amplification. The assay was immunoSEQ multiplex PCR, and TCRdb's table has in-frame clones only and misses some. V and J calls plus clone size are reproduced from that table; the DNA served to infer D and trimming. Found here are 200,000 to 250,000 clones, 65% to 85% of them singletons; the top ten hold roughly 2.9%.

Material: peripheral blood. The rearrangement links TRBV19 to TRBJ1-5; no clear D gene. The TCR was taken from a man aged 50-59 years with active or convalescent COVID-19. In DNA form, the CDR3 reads TGTGCCAGTAGTAGTATGCTGGCGGGCAATCAGCCCCAGCATTTT. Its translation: CASSSMLAGNQPQHF.